These 9 T cell receptor beta chains share one sample of origin, sequenced in a study of blood T cell repertoires in COVID-19. This table comes from immunoSEQ multiplex PCR, and its TCRdb copy is limited to in-frame clones, with some not included. The sample includes 160,000 or so clones, about 81% of them seen just once. The sample consisted of peripheral blood. The receptors here all came from a man between 60 and 75 years old with active or convalescent COVID-19.

The rearrangement joins TRBV19 to TRBJ1-1; D is unclear. Germline values: CDR1 LNHDA, CDR2 SQIVND (reference sequence). The V gene lost 4 bases and the J gene lost 4 bases, with 16 bases spanning the gap. This CDR3 is 15 amino acids long. The CDR3 protein is CASSTFLGDGTEAFF. The DNA of the CDR3 is TGTGCCAGTAGTACCTTCCTGGGCGATGGCACTGAAGCTTTCTTT.

This rearrangement joins TRBV6-6 to TRBJ1-2; TRBD1 matches at 9 bases. The CDR3 runs to 16 residues. CDR1 and CDR2 from the germline V gene are MNHNY and SVGAGI (reference sequence). Germline trimming cut 6 bases from V and 8 bases from J; bases unmatched to any gene: 16. The CDR3 is CASRLRDRVAPSGYTF. In DNA form, the CDR3 reads TGTGCCAGCAGACTCCGGGACAGGGTAGCCCCCTCGGGCTACACCTTC.

The chain recombines TRBV19 with TRBJ2-5, with a tentative D call TRBD1 (6 bases). Trimming cost V 3 bases and J 5 bases, with 13 bases left between them. Germline V gene sequence: CDR1 LNHDA, CDR2 SQIVND (reference sequence). The CDR3 loop spans 14 amino acids. The CDR3 here is CASSIKQGRETQYF. DNA for the CDR3: TGTGCCAGTAGTATTAAACAGGGACGCGAGACCCAGTACTTC.

The J gene is TRBJ2-1, the V gene TRBV29-1; TRBD2 aligns across 7 bases. This CDR3 spans 13 amino acids. From germline, CDR1 is SQVTM and CDR2 ANQGSEA. Unmatched junction bases numbered 8, after V lost 6 bases and J lost 6 bases. CDR3 bases: TGCAGCGTGTCAGGCGGGGGAGTCAATGAGCAGTTCTTC. It codes for CSVSGGGVNEQFF.

The rearrangement uses TRBV6-1 and TRBJ2-3, with 8 bases fitting TRBD2. The V gene's germline CDR1 is MNHNS and CDR2 SASEGT. This CDR3 has 15 amino acids. The V segment lost 2 bases and the J segment 5 bases; nucleotides outside the gene matches: 6. Here the CDR3 reads CASSESSGGVDTQYF. The CDR3, as DNA: TGTGCCAGCAGTGAATCATCGGGAGGGGTAGATACGCAGTATTTT.

The table lists this clone with a few counts. The rearrangement uses TRBV4-1 and TRBJ1-4; TRBD1 agrees at 10 bases. Looked up from germline, CDR1 is MGHRA and CDR2 is YSYEKL. CDR3 length: 14 amino acids. The trim removed 3 bases at V and 8 bases at J, leaving 3 bases unmatched. CDR3 coding DNA: TGCGCCAGCAGCCAGACAGGGGGCCAGGAAAAACTGTTTTTT. Protein sequence: CASSQTGGQEKLFF.

The V call is TRBV18, the J call TRBJ1-6; TRBD1 matches 9 bases. V lost 5 bases, J lost 9 bases, and 5 bases stayed unmatched. Per the germline V gene, CDR1 is KGHSH and CDR2 is LQKENI. This CDR3 comprises 14 residues. Here the CDR3 DNA reads TGTGCCAGCTCAGCCGGGACAGGGACTTCACCCCTCCACTTT. Residues: CASSAGTGTSPLHF. Using reference TRBV18 and TRBJ1-6 for the parts outside the CDR3, the full variable domain is NAGVMQNPRHLVRRRGQEARLRCSPMKGHSHVYWYRQLPEEGLKFMVYLQKENIIDESGMPKERFSAEFPKEGPSILRIQQVVRGDSAAYFCASSAGTGTSPLHFGNGTRLTVT.

The chain recombines TRBV6-1 with TRBJ2-2; 12 nucleotides agree with TRBD2. In germline, CDR1 is MNHNS, CDR2 SASEGT. The V gene end was trimmed by 4 bases and the J gene end by 4 bases; junction bases not matched to a gene: 4. The CDR3 spans 16 residues. CDR3 nucleotides: TGTGCCAGCAGTGGAGGACTAGCGGGGTCCACCGGGGAGCTGTTTTTT. Translation: CASSGGLAGSTGELFF.

A few counts support this clone. The chain combines TRBV11-1 with TRBJ2-1; 10 nucleotides align to TRBD2. Per germline, CDR1 SGHAT and CDR2 FQDESV (reference sequence). The ends lost 6 bases at V and 8 bases at J; junction bases unmatched: 13. The CDR3 runs to 16 residues. The CDR3 DNA reads as TGTGCCAGCAGTCTAGCGGGAGTTTCCTACAACTATGAGCAGTTCTTC. Protein: CASSLAGVSYNYEQFF.